A selection of T cell receptor beta chains follows, all from one sample in a study of identical twins. TCRdb re-called the 5' RACE reads with MiXCR, one entry per CDR3 protein. The data hold more than 400,000 distinct CDR3 sequences, with about 15% observed a single time. The same specimen was also included in a second study, on yellow fever vaccine responses in identical twins.

Sequences were obtained from CD4+ T cells sorted from blood. These receptors were obtained from a woman younger than 30 in good health. CDR3s leave out the opening cysteine and the closing phenylalanine or tryptophan. Clone size is not always given. Where it is, it says once, few, many or a class for expanded clones.

clone_size: -; cdr3_length: 9; v_call: TRBV2; j_call: TRBJ2-1; cdr3_aa: ASRALGEQF
clone_size: -; cdr3_length: 13; v_call: TRBV28; j_call: TRBJ2-3; cdr3_aa: ASREGRGGTDTQY
clone_size: -; cdr3_length: 13; v_call: TRBV12-3/TRBV12-4; j_call: TRBJ1-1; cdr3_aa: ASSMGGPRITEAF
clone_size: few; cdr3_length: 16; v_call: TRBV6-1; j_call: TRBJ2-5; cdr3_aa: ASSRRQGTPEARETQY
clone_size: -; cdr3_length: 11; v_call: TRBV12-3/TRBV12-4; j_call: TRBJ1-5; cdr3_aa: ASSRQGDMPQH
clone_size: -; cdr3_length: 13; v_call: TRBV5-1; j_call: TRBJ2-3; cdr3_aa: ASSDGRGRTDTQY
clone_size: few; cdr3_length: 15; v_call: TRBV3-1; j_call: TRBJ1-4; cdr3_aa: ASSQDPGTATNEKLF
clone_size: -; cdr3_length: 11; v_call: TRBV10-3; j_call: TRBJ2-2; cdr3_aa: AISDYNPGELF
clone_size: few; cdr3_length: 15; v_call: TRBV28; j_call: TRBJ2-3; cdr3_aa: ASTTPTSGSRADTQY
clone_size: many; cdr3_length: 12; v_call: TRBV5-1; j_call: TRBJ2-3; cdr3_aa: ASSSDRVGDTQY
clone_size: few; cdr3_length: 13; v_call: TRBV7-8; j_call: TRBJ2-2; cdr3_aa: ASSLAVAGTGELF
clone_size: many; cdr3_length: 14; v_call: TRBV12-3/TRBV12-4; j_call: TRBJ2-3; cdr3_aa: ASTLGLAGATDTQY
clone_size: -; cdr3_length: 12; v_call: TRBV7-2; j_call: TRBJ1-2; cdr3_aa: ASSLSGHGYGYT
clone_size: -; cdr3_length: 10; v_call: TRBV7-2; j_call: TRBJ2-7; cdr3_aa: ASSLVVYEQY
clone_size: once; cdr3_length: 13; v_call: TRBV12-3/TRBV12-4; j_call: TRBJ2-1; cdr3_aa: ASSLELAAYNEQF
clone_size: -; cdr3_length: 9; v_call: TRBV3-1; j_call: TRBJ2-1; cdr3_aa: ASSQLHEQF
clone_size: -; cdr3_length: 13; v_call: TRBV6-5; j_call: TRBJ2-1; cdr3_aa: ASSYEGLGNNEQF
clone_size: -; cdr3_length: 13; v_call: TRBV29-1; j_call: TRBJ2-5; cdr3_aa: SVERTSRRRETQY
clone_size: -; cdr3_length: 21; v_call: TRBV7-5; j_call: TRBJ2-2; cdr3_aa: ISVSEAGFEWGLGLPNTGELF
clone_size: few; cdr3_length: 14; v_call: TRBV14; j_call: TRBJ2-1; cdr3_aa: ASSYLSGSSYNEQF
clone_size: few; cdr3_length: 15; v_call: TRBV7-9; j_call: TRBJ2-3; cdr3_aa: ASSLGALAGSTDTQY
clone_size: -; cdr3_length: 15; v_call: TRBV6-1; j_call: TRBJ2-2; cdr3_aa: ASKPLSVSAGTGELF
clone_size: few; cdr3_length: 15; v_call: TRBV4-2; j_call: TRBJ2-3; cdr3_aa: ASSHPGGGANTDTQY
clone_size: few; cdr3_length: 11; v_call: TRBV20-1; j_call: TRBJ1-2; cdr3_aa: SAPTGANDGYT
clone_size: -; cdr3_length: 11; v_call: TRBV29-1; j_call: TRBJ2-1; cdr3_aa: SASASSYNEQF
clone_size: few; cdr3_length: 12; v_call: TRBV3-1; j_call: TRBJ2-5; cdr3_aa: ASSQRGGQETQY
clone_size: -; cdr3_length: 11; v_call: TRBV29-1; j_call: TRBJ2-2; cdr3_aa: SVGRGSPGELF
clone_size: -; cdr3_length: 12; v_call: TRBV5-1; j_call: TRBJ1-4; cdr3_aa: ASSTGQTNEKLF
clone_size: few; cdr3_length: 15; v_call: TRBV20-1; j_call: TRBJ2-2; cdr3_aa: SAPGQGRGPTPGELF
clone_size: many; cdr3_length: 11; v_call: TRBV12-3/TRBV12-4; j_call: TRBJ2-1; cdr3_aa: ASSPGRRGEQF
clone_size: -; cdr3_length: 13; v_call: TRBV3-1; j_call: TRBJ2-7; cdr3_aa: ASSPSGLFNYEQY
clone_size: few; cdr3_length: 17; v_call: TRBV29-1; j_call: TRBJ1-2; cdr3_aa: SVELHLLTGAYPNYGYT
clone_size: -; cdr3_length: 14; v_call: TRBV5-1; j_call: TRBJ2-5; cdr3_aa: ASSPRSQASQETQY
clone_size: few; cdr3_length: 14; v_call: TRBV7-6; j_call: TRBJ2-1; cdr3_aa: ASSLAPQGQYNEQF
clone_size: -; cdr3_length: 13; v_call: TRBV10-3; j_call: TRBJ2-7; cdr3_aa: AINTSCPIGYEQY
clone_size: few; cdr3_length: 13; v_call: TRBV12-3/TRBV12-4; j_call: TRBJ2-1; cdr3_aa: ASSNRLAAYNEQF
clone_size: few; cdr3_length: 13; v_call: TRBV28; j_call: TRBJ2-3; cdr3_aa: ASSPADRVGDTQY
clone_size: -; cdr3_length: 11; v_call: TRBV7-9; j_call: TRBJ2-2; cdr3_aa: ASSFDTRGELF
clone_size: -; cdr3_length: 14; v_call: TRBV18; j_call: TRBJ2-7; cdr3_aa: ASGTGLAGFSYEQY
clone_size: -; cdr3_length: 12; v_call: TRBV12-3/TRBV12-4; j_call: TRBJ1-3; cdr3_aa: ASRQTASGNTIY
clone_size: few; cdr3_length: 13; v_call: TRBV20-1; j_call: TRBJ1-2; cdr3_aa: SARDQGQGSHGYT
clone_size: -; cdr3_length: 13; v_call: TRBV15; j_call: TRBJ2-7; cdr3_aa: ATSRRLESSYEQY
clone_size: many; cdr3_length: 9; v_call: TRBV10-2; j_call: TRBJ2-1; cdr3_aa: ASSDWDEQF
clone_size: few; cdr3_length: 15; v_call: TRBV7-9; j_call: TRBJ2-1; cdr3_aa: ASSPSVGGSVFHEQF
clone_size: few; cdr3_length: 14; v_call: TRBV20-1; j_call: TRBJ1-5; cdr3_aa: SARDWGTGLNQPQH
clone_size: few; cdr3_length: 12; v_call: TRBV12-3/TRBV12-4; j_call: TRBJ2-7; cdr3_aa: ASSPPGQRDEQY